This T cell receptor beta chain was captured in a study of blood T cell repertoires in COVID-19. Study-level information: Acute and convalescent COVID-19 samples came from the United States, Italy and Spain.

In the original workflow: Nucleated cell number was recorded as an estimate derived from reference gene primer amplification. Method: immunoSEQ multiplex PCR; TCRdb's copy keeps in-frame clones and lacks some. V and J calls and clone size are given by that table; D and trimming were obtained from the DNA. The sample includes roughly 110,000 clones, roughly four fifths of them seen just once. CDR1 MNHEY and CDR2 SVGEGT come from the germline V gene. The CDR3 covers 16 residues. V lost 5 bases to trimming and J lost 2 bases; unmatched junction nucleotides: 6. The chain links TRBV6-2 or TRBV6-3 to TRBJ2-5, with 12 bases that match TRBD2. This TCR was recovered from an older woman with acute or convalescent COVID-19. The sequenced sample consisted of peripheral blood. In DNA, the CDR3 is TGTGCCAGCAGTCGACTAGCGGGGGCGATACAAGAGACCCAGTACTTC. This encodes CASSRLAGAIQETQYF.